This T cell receptor (beta chain) was recorded in a study of vaccination effects on CD4 cells after COVID-19. The wider study: Samples taken from a few convalescent patients early and late after vaccination were obtained. Post-vaccine specimens were collected at a median of 72 days following the second dose. The study's findings and limits: Convalescent post-vaccine spike-reactive clones were mostly newly vaccine-induced.

It was after 10 days of culture that CD4+ T cells were isolated. Convalescent patients had PCR-confirmed SARS-CoV-2 infection between March and December 2020. Two-dose BNT162b2 or mRNA-1273 vaccination was given to participants. V lost 5 bases to trimming and J lost 2 bases, with 10 bases between them. The length of the CDR3 is 14 residues. Germline V gene lookup returns CDR1 SNHLY and CDR2 FYNNEI. TCRdb's copy holds only in-frame clones and misses some; the assay was immunoSEQ multiplex PCR. The sample lists tens of thousands of clones, around 76% seen once, with roughly 3.5% in the top ten. Worth noting for this clone: The target antigen is unknown.

This TCR was sampled from a human donor who had a prior SARS-CoV-2 infection. Sequenced material: CD4+ T cells from PBMCs cultured without peptide, taken after COVID-19 vaccination. The chain couples TRBV2 to TRBJ1-3; D call uncertain. The CDR3 DNA is TGTGCCAGCAGTCCAAGATCAACTGGAAACACCATATATTTT. Translated, it gives CASSPRSTGNTIYF.